This entry lists 14 T cell receptor beta chains sequenced from one sample in a study of CD8+ T cells in alopecia areata. Treatment given: oral pan-JAK inhibitor, 5-10 mg twice daily. Investigators isolated RNA and reverse transcribed it into cDNA to act as the sequencing template. TCRdb's copy holds only in-frame clones and misses some; the assay was immunoSEQ multiplex PCR. Among fewer than 150,000 clones listed, about three fifths were seen once. The sequenced sample was CD8+ T cells sorted from blood, obtained at week 4, from a patient treated with tofacitinib. Receptors were obtained from a human donor with alopecia areata.

The rearrangement joins TRBV2 to TRBJ2-5, with 7 nucleotides matching TRBD2. V lost 5 bases, J lost 2 bases, and 11 bases stayed unmatched. CDR1 is SNHLY, CDR2 FYNNEI, per germline. The CDR3 covers 16 residues. The CDR3, as DNA: TGTGCCAGCAGTCCCCATTCCGGGGGGTCACAAGAGACCCAGTACTTC. Translation: CASSPHSGGSQETQYF.

V is TRBV14 and J is TRBJ1-6, with D unclear. Germline CDR1 and CDR2: SGHDN and FVKESK. The CDR3 consists of 12 residues. V was pared by 6 bases and J by 9 bases, with 9 bases between. CDR3 DNA: TGTGCCAGCAGTCCCGGGAGTTCACCCCTCCACTTT. It encodes CASSPGSSPLHF.

In this sample, this clone turned up a few times. The rearrangement links TRBV30 to TRBJ1-2; 8 bases align to TRBD1. Germline CDR1 and CDR2: GTSNPN and SVGIG (reference sequence). The CDR3 is 14 residues long. Unmatched junction bases numbered 8, after V lost 0 bases and J lost 8 bases. The CDR3 sequence: CAWSVLQGAEGYTF. The CDR3 region has the DNA TGTGCCTGGAGTGTACTTCAGGGGGCGGAGGGCTACACCTTC.

V usage is TRBV19 and J usage is TRBJ2-1; maybe TRBD1 (5 bases). The CDR3 has 16 residues. Trimming took 1 base from V and 4 from J, leaving 14 bases between them. Germline-derived CDR1 and CDR2 are LNHDA and SQIVND (reference sequence). CDR3 residues: CASSIVETEMYNEQFF. In nucleotides, the CDR3 is TGTGCCAGTAGTATAGTTGAGACAGAGATGTACAATGAGCAGTTCTTC.

This clone was seen only a few times. This chain links TRBV29-1 with TRBJ2-7, with D possibly called TRBD1 or TRBD2 (5 bases each). The CDR3 is 13 amino acids. V was cut by 1 base and J by 2 bases, with 9 bases left in between. Looked up from germline, CDR1 is SQVTM and CDR2 is ANQGSEA. CDR3 residues: CSVEGDGTYEQYF. The CDR3 DNA reads TGCAGCGTTGAAGGGGACGGTACCTACGAGCAGTACTTC.

The chain joins TRBV4-3 to TRBJ1-5; possible D gene TRBD1, 5 bases. Germline lookup yields CDR1 LGHNA and CDR2 YSLEER. V shed 1 base and J shed 0 bases, with 10 bases lying between them. CDR3 size: 16 residues. CDR3 nucleotides: TGCGCCAGCAGCCAAGGGGACGGGTATAGCAATCAGCCCCAGCATTTT. Protein: CASSQGDGYSNQPQHF.

The V and J genes are TRBV7-2 and TRBJ1-1, with D possibly matching TRBD1 (5 bases). Germline CDR1 reads SGHTA; CDR2 reads FQGNSA. The CDR3 is 13 amino acids. V was pared by 2 bases and J by 4 bases, with 8 bases between. CDR3 bases: TGTGCCAGCAGCTTATCAGGGATCACTGAAGCTTTCTTT. This translates into CASSLSGITEAFF.

This clone was counted once. This chain uses TRBV5-1 with TRBJ2-5; 7 nucleotides match TRBD2. J lost 3 bases, V lost 3 bases, and 14 bases had no gene match. CDR3 length: 17 residues. From germline, CDR1 is SGHRS and CDR2 YFSETQ. CDR3 in amino acids: CASSSPPVVAGEETQYF. In nucleotides, the CDR3 is TGCGCCAGCAGCTCCCCTCCGGTCGTGGCGGGGGAAGAGACCCAGTACTTC.

The chain uses TRBV14 and TRBJ2-1; D gene unclear. The CDR3 runs 14 residues. V shed 0 bases and J shed 4 bases, with 7 bases lying between them. Germline V lookup: CDR1 SGHDN, CDR2 FVKESK. The CDR3 nucleotides are TGTGCCAGCAGCCAAGAGCTATCTTACAATGAGCAGTTCTTC. It yields the protein CASSQELSYNEQFF.

The chain uses TRBV30 and TRBJ1-5, with D uncertain. This CDR3 has 14 amino acids. V shed 3 bases and J shed 5 bases, with 14 bases lying between them. Per the germline V gene, CDR1 is GTSNPN and CDR2 is SVGIG (reference sequence). The CDR3: CAWSPGVADQPQHF. CDR3 nucleotides: TGTGCCTGGAGCCCTGGGGTGGCTGATCAGCCCCAGCATTTT. Full variable domain (outside the CDR3, taken from reference TRBV30 and TRBJ1-5): SQTIHQWPATLVQPVGSPLSLECTVEGTSNPNLYWYRQAAGRGLQLLFYSVGIGQISSEVPQNLSASRPQDRQFILSSKKLLLSDSGFYLCAWSPGVADQPQHFGDGTRLSIL.

The gene calls are TRBV27 and TRBJ2-1, with a tentative D call TRBD2 (5 bases). Germline values: CDR1 MNHEY, CDR2 SMNVEV (reference sequence). This CDR3 contains 13 residues. Trimming left V 2 bases short and J 10 bases short, with 12 bases between. CDR3 loop: CASSLIRSGEQFF. The CDR3 nucleotides are TGTGCCAGCAGTTTAATCCGATCGGGGGAGCAGTTCTTC.

The V and J genes are TRBV5-6 and TRBJ1-5; no clear D. The V end was cut by 0 bases, the J end by 3 bases, with 13 bases between. The CDR3 length is 16 residues. Germline CDR1 SGHDT, CDR2 YYEEEE. The CDR3, as DNA: TGTGCCAGCAGCTTGGGCCCCTCCGCCCTCAATCAGCCCCAGCATTTT. Translation: CASSLGPSALNQPQHF.

The chain is built from TRBV4-1 and TRBJ2-3; D is unclear. Trimming left V 0 bases short and J 6 bases short, with 4 bases between. Germline lookup yields CDR1 MGHRA and CDR2 YSYEKL. This CDR3 comprises 12 residues. The CDR3 DNA reads TGCGCCAGCAGCCAAGATGGCGATACGCAGTATTTT. The encoded protein is CASSQDGDTQYF.

This clone was detected once. This rearrangement joins TRBV7-9 to TRBJ2-1, with no clear D. Trimming cost V 2 bases and J 5 bases, with 7 bases left between them. The CDR3 totals 13 residues. Germline loops: CDR1 SEHNR, CDR2 FQNEAQ (reference sequence). CDR3 DNA sequence: TGTGCCAGCAGCTTACCCGCTAACAATGAGCAGTTCTTC. Its protein is CASSLPANNEQFF. The whole variable domain, filled in from reference TRBV7-9 and TRBJ2-1, reads DTGVSQNPRHKITKRGQNVTFRCDPISEHNRLYWYRQTLGQGPEFLTYFQNEAQLEKSRLLSDRFSAERPKGSFSTLEIQRTEQGDSAMYLCASSLPANNEQFFGPGTRLTVL.